This is a list of T cell receptor beta chains from one sample in a study of control samples from healthy donors and cancer patients. Sequenced by immunoSEQ multiplex PCR; TCRdb stores in-frame clones only, minus some. The table shows about 140,000 clones, with about 86% occurring only once. Sequenced input: blood. All receptors derive from a young man in good health. Each CDR3 is given with its conserved first and last residue. Each record gives: D gene, clone size, V gene, J gene, CDR3 protein, CDR3 DNA. The D gene is left open where the match is weak. Some rows mark clone size as missing; the rest say once, few, many or name a class of expanded clone.

D: NA
size: NA
V: TRBV5-1
J: TRBJ1-3
CDR3: CASSARDPGNTIYF
DNA: TGCGCCAGCAGCGCAAGGGATCCCGGAAACACCATATATTTT

D: NA
size: NA
V: TRBV7-3
J: TRBJ2-2
CDR3: CASSNAGTGELFF
DNA: TGTGCCAGCAGCAACGCCGGCACCGGGGAGCTGTTTTTT

D: NA
size: once
V: TRBV10-3
J: TRBJ1-3
CDR3: CAISDRSSGNTIYF
DNA: TGTGCCATCAGTGACAGATCATCTGGAAACACCATATATTTT

D: NA
size: few
V: TRBV6-2/TRBV6-3
J: TRBJ2-1
CDR3: CASSPTEFNEQFF
DNA: TGTGCCAGCAGTCCCACAGAATTCAATGAGCAGTTCTTC

D: TRBD2
size: NA
V: TRBV4-3
J: TRBJ2-1
CDR3: CASSQDPLGGGLNEQFF
DNA: TGCGCCAGCAGCCAAGACCCGTTGGGGGGGGGTTTGAATGAGCAGTTCTTC

D: NA
size: NA
V: TRBV3-1/TRBV3-2
J: TRBJ1-2
CDR3: CASSQGDYTF
DNA: TGTGCCAGCAGCCAGGGGGACTACACCTTC

D: TRBD1
size: NA
V: TRBV28
J: TRBJ2-7
CDR3: CASSRRTGRYEQYF
DNA: TGTGCCAGCAGTCGTCGGACAGGGCGGTACGAGCAGTACTTC

D: NA
size: NA
V: TRBV24-1
J: TRBJ2-2
CDR3: CATSDDRKDTGELFF
DNA: TGTGCCACCAGTGACGACAGGAAGGACACCGGGGAGCTGTTTTTT

D: TRBD1
size: NA
V: TRBV5-8
J: TRBJ1-4
CDR3: CASSYRDSRGKLFF
DNA: TGTGCCAGCAGCTACCGGGACAGTCGGGGAAAACTGTTTTTT

D: NA
size: once
V: TRBV5-1
J: TRBJ2-5
CDR3: CASSLGRAETQYF
DNA: TGCGCCAGCAGCTTGGGCAGGGCAGAGACCCAGTACTTC

D: NA
size: NA
V: TRBV7-2
J: TRBJ1-6
CDR3: CASSLGPAGANNSPLHF
DNA: TGTGCCAGCAGCTTAGGCCCAGCAGGGGCTAATAATTCACCCCTCCACTTT

D: NA
size: NA
V: TRBV4-3
J: TRBJ2-2
CDR3: CASSQGRVGNTGELFF
DNA: TGCGCCAGCAGCCAAGGACGAGTAGGGAACACCGGGGAGCTGTTTTTT

D: TRBD2
size: NA
V: TRBV2
J: TRBJ2-3
CDR3: CASSVSRGSSGSSTDTQYF
DNA: TGTGCCAGCAGTGTATCCCGCGGGTCTAGCGGGTCTAGCACAGATACGCAGTATTTT

D: NA
size: NA
V: TRBV12-3/TRBV12-4
J: TRBJ1-3
CDR3: CTSRLRGGNTIYF
DNA: TGTACCAGCAGACTCAGGGGAGGAAACACCATATATTTT

D: TRBD1
size: NA
V: TRBV7-9
J: TRBJ1-1
CDR3: CAGGQGMNTEAFF
DNA: TGTGCCGGGGGACAGGGAATGAACACTGAAGCTTTCTTT

D: NA
size: NA
V: TRBV28
J: TRBJ2-5
CDR3: CASRGRGRGETQYF
DNA: TGTGCCAGCAGGGGGAGGGGGCGCGGGGAGACCCAGTACTTC

D: NA
size: NA
V: TRBV20-1
J: TRBJ1-5
CDR3: CSAPNRGAQHF
DNA: TGCAGTGCCCCGAACCGGGGGGCCCAGCATTTT

D: TRBD2
size: once
V: TRBV14
J: TRBJ2-1
CDR3: CASSDPHSGAPRNEQFF
DNA: TGTGCCAGCAGCGATCCCCATAGCGGGGCTCCACGCAATGAGCAGTTCTTC

D: TRBD2
size: NA
V: TRBV3-1/TRBV3-2
J: TRBJ2-3
CDR3: CASSRTAGTAGGPWDTQYF
DNA: TGTGCCAGCAGCCGGACAGCGGGGACTGCGGGGGGGCCGTGGGATACGCAGTATTTT

D: NA
size: NA
V: TRBV5-6
J: TRBJ2-3
CDR3: CASSPGQSSTDTQYF
DNA: TGTGCCAGCAGCCCGGGACAATCTAGCACAGATACGCAGTATTTT

D: TRBD2
size: NA
V: TRBV27
J: TRBJ2-2
CDR3: CASSLLAEPGELFF
DNA: TGTGCCAGCAGCTTACTAGCGGAGCCCGGGGAGCTGTTTTTT